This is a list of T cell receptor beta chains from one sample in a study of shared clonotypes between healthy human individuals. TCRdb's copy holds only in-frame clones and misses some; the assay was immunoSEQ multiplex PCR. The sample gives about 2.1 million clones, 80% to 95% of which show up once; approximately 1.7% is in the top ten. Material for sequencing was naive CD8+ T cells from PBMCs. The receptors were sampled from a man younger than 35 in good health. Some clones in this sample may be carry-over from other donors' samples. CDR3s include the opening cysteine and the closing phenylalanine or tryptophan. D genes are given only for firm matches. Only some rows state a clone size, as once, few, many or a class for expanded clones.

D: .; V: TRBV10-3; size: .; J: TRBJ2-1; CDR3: CAISESNGAYNEQFF; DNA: TGTGCCATCAGTGAGTCTAACGGTGCCTACAATGAGCAGTTCTTC
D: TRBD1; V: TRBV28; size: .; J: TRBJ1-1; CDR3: CASRSPGQGEASEAFF; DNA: TGTGCCAGCAGATCCCCGGGACAGGGGGAAGCCTCTGAAGCTTTCTTT
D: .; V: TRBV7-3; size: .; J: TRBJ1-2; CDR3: CASSWRRAVGPGYTF; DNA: TGTGCCAGCAGCTGGCGAAGAGCAGTGGGGCCCGGCTACACCTTC
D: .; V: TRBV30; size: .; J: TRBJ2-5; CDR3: CAWSTRRQGQETQYF; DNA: TGTGCCTGGAGTACCAGGCGGCAGGGCCAAGAGACCCAGTACTTC
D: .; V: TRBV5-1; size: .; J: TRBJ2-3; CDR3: CASSWNRDTVGTDTQYF; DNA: TGCGCCAGCAGCTGGAACCGGGACACGGTGGGGACTGATACGCAGTATTTT
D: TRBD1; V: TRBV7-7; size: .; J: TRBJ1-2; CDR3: CASSFVPMYRDRGHPNYGYTF; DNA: TGTGCCAGCAGCTTCGTCCCCATGTACCGGGACAGGGGGCACCCTAACTATGGCTACACCTTC
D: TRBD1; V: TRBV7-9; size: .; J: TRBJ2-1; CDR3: CAIGDGQGYNEQFF; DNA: TGTGCCATCGGGGACGGACAGGGGTACAATGAGCAGTTCTTC
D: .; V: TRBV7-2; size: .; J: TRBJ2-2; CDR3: CASSLALRTGELFF; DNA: TGTGCCAGCAGCTTAGCGCTGCGCACCGGGGAGCTGTTTTTT
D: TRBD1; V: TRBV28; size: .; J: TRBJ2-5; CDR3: CASSPGTGRETQYF; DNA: TGTGCCAGCAGCCCGGGGACAGGGAGAGAGACCCAGTACTTC
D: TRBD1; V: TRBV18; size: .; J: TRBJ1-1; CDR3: CASSRTGERAEAFF; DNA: TGTGCCAGCTCACGGACAGGGGAGAGGGCTGAAGCTTTCTTT
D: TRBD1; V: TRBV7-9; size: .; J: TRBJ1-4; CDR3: CASRPGGTANEKLFF; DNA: TGTGCCAGCAGACCAGGCGGGACAGCTAATGAAAAACTGTTTTTT
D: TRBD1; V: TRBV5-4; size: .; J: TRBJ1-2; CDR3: CASTLQGDNYGYTF; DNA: TGTGCCAGCACCCTGCAGGGGGACAACTATGGCTACACCTTC
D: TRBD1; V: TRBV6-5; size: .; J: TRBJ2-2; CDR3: CASSPRQGAGELFF; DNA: TGTGCCAGCAGTCCAAGACAGGGTGCCGGGGAGCTGTTTTTT
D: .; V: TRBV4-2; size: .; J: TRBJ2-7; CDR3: CASSQEITGGAYEQYF; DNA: TGTGCCAGCAGCCAAGAAATTACAGGGGGGGCCTACGAGCAGTACTTC
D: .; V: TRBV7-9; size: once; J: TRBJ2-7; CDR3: CAIVDSSYEQYF; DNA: TGTGCCATCGTCGACAGCTCCTACGAGCAGTACTTC
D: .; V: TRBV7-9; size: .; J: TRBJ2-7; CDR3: CASSLSVGLVYEQYF; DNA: TGTGCCAGCAGCTTATCTGTGGGCCTGGTCTACGAGCAGTACTTC
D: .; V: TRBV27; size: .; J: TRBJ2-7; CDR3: CASLHIYEQYF; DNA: TGTGCCAGTCTACACATTTACGAGCAGTACTTC
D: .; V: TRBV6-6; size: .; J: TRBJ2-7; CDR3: CASSYLQDSPYEQYF; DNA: TGTGCCAGCAGTTACCTCCAAGACTCACCCTACGAGCAGTACTTC
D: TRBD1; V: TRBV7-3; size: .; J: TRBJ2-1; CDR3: CASSLMAGGDRFPNEQFF; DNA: TGTGCCAGCAGCTTAATGGCAGGGGGCGATCGTTTCCCTAATGAGCAGTTCTTC
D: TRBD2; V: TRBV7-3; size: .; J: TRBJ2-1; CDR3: CASSVYPSGANEQFF; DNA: TGTGCCAGCAGCGTGTATCCTAGCGGAGCCAATGAGCAGTTCTTC
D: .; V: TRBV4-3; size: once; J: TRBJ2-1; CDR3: CASSQDGGAYNEQFF; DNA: TGCGCCAGCAGCCAAGATGGGGGCGCCTACAATGAGCAGTTCTTC
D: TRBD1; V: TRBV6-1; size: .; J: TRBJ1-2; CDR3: CASSGSLQGAVDGYTF; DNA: TGTGCCAGCAGTGGAAGTTTACAGGGGGCAGTGGATGGCTACACCTTC